The sequence of this T cell receptor beta chain was determined in a study of CXCR3-negative and CXCR3-positive naive CD8 T cells. Per the germline V gene, CDR1 is LNHNV and CDR2 is YYDKDF (reference sequence). This CDR3 spans 13 amino acids. Each TRB cDNA library was prepared by 5' RACE (with UMI labels). From its re-call of the 5' RACE reads, TCRdb lists each CDR3 protein once, without DNA. The listing contains around 81,000 distinct CDR3 sequences. The chain recombines TRBV15 with TRBJ2-7; TCRdb lists TRBD1, though no DNA is available to test this call. Source material: naive CXCR3- CD8+ T cells from blood. The subset: CD45RO-CCR7+CD27+CD95- naive CD8+ T cells lacking CXCR3 (TNR3-). This receptor was obtained from a human donor in good health. Some clones in this sample may be carry-over from other donors' samples. The CDR3 here is CATSTKTGYEQYF.